The rows below give T cell receptor beta chains drawn from one sample of a study of cytomegalovirus exposure and HLA in healthy donors. Profiling relied on immunoSEQ multiplex PCR, and the TCRdb table lists in-frame clones only, not all of them. Seen here are around 130,000 clones, 65% to 85% observed once, and the top ten hold 2.9%. Sequenced sample: PBMCs. The receptors come from a woman in her thirties or forties in good health and CMV-seropositive. The CDR3 runs from the conserved cysteine through the conserved F or W. Fields, in order: V gene, clone size, J gene, D gene, CDR3 DNA, CDR3 protein. The D gene is left open where the match is weak. Clone size is not always given. Where it is, it says once, few, many or a class for expanded clones.

TRBV7-9,-,TRBJ2-5,-,TGTGCCAGCAGCCTTCAAGAGACCCAGTACTTC,CASSLQETQYF
TRBV2,-,TRBJ1-2,TRBD1,TGTGCCAGCAGTCCCAGGGACAGGGGTTTCTATGGCTACACCTTC,CASSPRDRGFYGYTF
TRBV5-4,-,TRBJ2-1,TRBD2,TGTGCCAGCAGACCGGGACTAGCGGGGGGGCCCAGACATGAGCAGTTCTTC,CASRPGLAGGPRHEQFF
TRBV5-1,-,TRBJ1-1,TRBD1,TGCGCCAGCAGCGAAGTTACAGGGGCGGGCACTGAAGCTTTCTTT,CASSEVTGAGTEAFF
TRBV25-1,-,TRBJ1-1,-,TGTGCCAGCATCAGGAACAATGAAGCTTTCTTT,CASIRNNEAFF
TRBV27,-,TRBJ2-5,-,TGTGCCAGCGGAGAAGGGACATGGGGAACCGAGACCCAGTACTTC,CASGEGTWGTETQYF
TRBV6-5,-,TRBJ1-1,-,TGTGCCAGCAGTGCTAACCCCACTGAAGCTTTCTTT,CASSANPTEAFF
TRBV11-1,-,TRBJ2-1,-,TGTGCCAGCAGCTTAGGGCTTGGGGAGCTGTTCTTC,CASSLGLGELFF
TRBV4-2,-,TRBJ1-2,-,TGTGCCAGCAGCCAAGATATAGGGGACTCCCAATTCTATGGCTACACCTTC,CASSQDIGDSQFYGYTF
TRBV6-6,-,TRBJ2-2,-,TGTGCCAGCAGTTTTCCGGGACATAACACCGGGGAGCTGTTTTTT,CASSFPGHNTGELFF
TRBV28,once,TRBJ2-3,-,TGTGCCAGCAGTTTAGGTCTAGGTTCAGGGACAGATACGCAGTATTTT,CASSLGLGSGTDTQYF
TRBV7-9,-,TRBJ2-1,TRBD2,TGTGCCAGCAGCTTAGGGAGCCCATTCGCGGGGGTTAATGAGCAGTTCTTC,CASSLGSPFAGVNEQFF
TRBV5-6,-,TRBJ2-3,-,TGTGCCAGCAGGCCGGCGGACTCCTTTCCAGATACGCAGTATTTT,CASRPADSFPDTQYF
TRBV11-2,-,TRBJ2-3,TRBD2,TGTGCCAGCAGCGTGGGAACTAGCGGGGGGGGCACAGATACGCAGTATTTT,CASSVGTSGGGTDTQYF
TRBV27,-,TRBJ1-1,TRBD1,TGTGCCAGCAGTAACTCCGGGACAGGGGGCGGCACTGAAGCTTTCTTT,CASSNSGTGGGTEAFF
TRBV27,-,TRBJ1-1,TRBD1,TGTGCCAGCAGTTTGGACAGGGGGCTCACTGAAGCTTTCTTT,CASSLDRGLTEAFF
TRBV30,-,TRBJ2-2,-,TGTGCCTGGAGTGGGGAGGACACCGGGGAGCTGTTTTTT,CAWSGEDTGELFF
TRBV7-2,-,TRBJ1-1,-,TGTGCCAGCAGCCTCAGACAGCATAACACTGAAGCTTTCTTT,CASSLRQHNTEAFF
TRBV30,-,TRBJ1-5,TRBD1,TGTGCCTGGAGTGTACCACGGACAGGGTTCATGCATTTT,CAWSVPRTGFMHF
TRBV7-7,-,TRBJ1-1,TRBD1,TGTGCTAGCAGCCGGGACAGGGGTGCTGAAGCTTTCTTT,CASSRDRGAEAFF
TRBV29-1,-,TRBJ1-3,TRBD1,TGCAGCGTTGAAGATCAGGGCAGGGGGACTGGAAACACCATATATTTT,CSVEDQGRGTGNTIYF
TRBV25-1,-,TRBJ1-4,TRBD1,TGTGCCAGCCGACAGGGGGCGGGGGAAAAACTGTTTTTT,CASRQGAGEKLFF
TRBV5-4,-,TRBJ1-4,TRBD1,TGTGCCAGCAGCTTGAACAGGGGTGCTAATGAAAAACTGTTTTTT,CASSLNRGANEKLFF
TRBV11-2,-,TRBJ1-1,-,TGTGCCAGCAGCTTAGTGGGGGGGGACACTGAAGCTTTCTTT,CASSLVGGDTEAFF
TRBV19,-,TRBJ2-7,-,TGTGCCAGTAGCGCAGGGACCTACGAGCAGTACTTC,CASSAGTYEQYF
TRBV4-3,-,TRBJ2-7,-,TGCGCCAGCAGCCAAGATTTAAATGACGGGGACAAATCCTACGAGCAGTACTTC,CASSQDLNDGDKSYEQYF
TRBV5-4,-,TRBJ2-1,-,TGTGCCAGCAGCCACTCCCCGGGGAATGAGCAGTTCTTC,CASSHSPGNEQFF
TRBV4-3,-,TRBJ1-3,TRBD1,TGCGCCAGCAGCCAAGCGACAGGGGGCTCTGGAAACACCATATATTTT,CASSQATGGSGNTIYF
TRBV18,-,TRBJ1-5,-,TGTGCCAGCTCCTTAACCGAGATATCGGGGCCCCAGCATTTT,CASSLTEISGPQHF
TRBV29-1,once,TRBJ1-2,-,TGCAGCGTTGTAGCGGAGGCCAGGGACTATGGCTACACCTTC,CSVVAEARDYGYTF
TRBV7-9,-,TRBJ2-7,-,TGTGCCAGCAGCTTACTGACAGGTTCCTACGAGCAGTACTTC,CASSLLTGSYEQYF
TRBV28,-,TRBJ2-5,-,TGTGCCAGCAGTTCGACAGGAGAAGAGACCCAGTACTTC,CASSSTGEETQYF
TRBV25-1,-,TRBJ2-1,TRBD2,TGTGCCAGCAGTGACCCTTTAGCGGGAAGGGGGAATGAGCAGTTCTTC,CASSDPLAGRGNEQFF
TRBV5-4,-,TRBJ2-3,TRBD2,TGTGCCAGCAGCTTGGAGCGGGGGGGCCACAACACAGATACGCAGTATTTT,CASSLERGGHNTDTQYF
TRBV7-9,-,TRBJ1-2,-,TGTGCCAGCAGCTCCGGGCAAAGGGGATATGGCTACACCTTC,CASSSGQRGYGYTF
TRBV6-1,-,TRBJ2-5,-,TGTGCCAGCAGGGACTTTGGGGAGACCCAGTACTTC,CASRDFGETQYF
TRBV9,-,TRBJ2-1,-,TGTGCCAGCAGCGTAGCACCGGACAGTTCAAATGAGCAGTTCTTC,CASSVAPDSSNEQFF
TRBV19,-,TRBJ2-5,-,TGTGCCAGTAGGAGCGGGTCCGAAGAGACCCAGTACTTC,CASRSGSEETQYF
TRBV5-1,-,TRBJ1-2,-,TGCGCCAGCAGCTTGGGATCAGGGGAAAGTAGAGGCTACACCTTC,CASSLGSGESRGYTF
TRBV14,once,TRBJ1-1,-,TGTGCCAGCAGCCAAGAACAGGGAGGGTACACTGAAGCTTTCTTT,CASSQEQGGYTEAFF
TRBV7-2,-,TRBJ1-5,-,TGTGCCAGCAGCTTCCGAGGAGGGTATAGCAATCAGCCCCAGCATTTT,CASSFRGGYSNQPQHF
TRBV12-5,-,TRBJ2-3,-,TGTGCTAGTGGTTTGGCGGAGCCAGATACGCAGTATTTT,CASGLAEPDTQYF
TRBV5-6,few,TRBJ2-7,TRBD2,TGTGCCAGCAGCTTGGGACTAGCGGGAGCCCAACGGGAGCAGTACTTC,CASSLGLAGAQREQYF
TRBV2,few,TRBJ1-1,-,TGTGCCAGCAGTGACTTTTCTAGAACCATGAACACTGAAGCTTTCTTT,CASSDFSRTMNTEAFF
TRBV9,-,TRBJ1-2,TRBD1,TGTGCCAGCAGCGTAGGACCCATGACAGGGGACTATGGCTACACCTTC,CASSVGPMTGDYGYTF
TRBV28,-,TRBJ1-2,-,TGTGCCAGCAGTTTAAGGGGGTTTAACGGCTACACCTTC,CASSLRGFNGYTF
TRBV5-1,-,TRBJ2-2,-,TGCGCCAGCAGCTTCAGGGTATCGAACACCGGGGAGCTGTTTTTT,CASSFRVSNTGELFF
TRBV7-9,few,TRBJ1-5,TRBD1,TGTGCCAGCAGCTTAACTTTAGGGACAGGGGTTCAGCCCCAGCATTTT,CASSLTLGTGVQPQHF
TRBV29-1,-,TRBJ2-7,TRBD2,TGCAGCGTTGACCTACTAGCGGGGGGCAACGAGCAGTACTTC,CSVDLLAGGNEQYF
TRBV29-1,-,TRBJ1-2,TRBD1,TGCAGCGTGGTTACAGGGGTTACGGGTGGCTACACCTTC,CSVVTGVTGGYTF
TRBV9,once,TRBJ1-1,-,TGTGCCAGCAGCGTTTATGAGGGGGGGGAAGCTTTCTTT,CASSVYEGGEAFF
TRBV18,-,TRBJ1-3,-,TGTGCCAGCTCACGCACCAGGCACTCTGGAAACACCATATATTTT,CASSRTRHSGNTIYF
TRBV6-6,-,TRBJ2-7,TRBD1,TGTGCCAGCAGGACAAAGGGACAGCCTTACGAGCAGTACTTC,CASRTKGQPYEQYF
TRBV5-1,once,TRBJ1-4,-,TGCGCCAGCAGCCCCCGAGGTAATGAAAAACTGTTTTTT,CASSPRGNEKLFF
TRBV19,-,TRBJ2-1,-,TGTGCCAGTAGTATCGACAGTGTAATACACAATGAGCAGTTCTTC,CASSIDSVIHNEQFF
TRBV27,-,TRBJ2-1,TRBD2,TGTGCCAGCAGTGCCGGGACTAGCGGGGGACTTTCCTACAATGAGCAGTTCTTC,CASSAGTSGGLSYNEQFF